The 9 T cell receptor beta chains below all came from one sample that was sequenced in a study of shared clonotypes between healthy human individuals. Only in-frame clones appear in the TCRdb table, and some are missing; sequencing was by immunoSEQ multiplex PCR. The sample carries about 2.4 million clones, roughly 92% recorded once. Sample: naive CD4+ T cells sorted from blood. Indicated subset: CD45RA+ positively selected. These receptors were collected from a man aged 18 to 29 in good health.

CDR3 amino acids: CASSPQLGFSNYGYTF. In nucleotides, the CDR3 is TGTGCCAGCTCACCACAGTTAGGTTTTTCCAACTATGGCTACACCTTC. The chain carries TRBV18 and TRBJ1-2; D is ambiguous. Germline loops: CDR1 KGHSH, CDR2 LQKENI. Trimming took off 1 base at V and 2 bases at J, with 14 bases between the two ends. The CDR3 contains 16 residues.

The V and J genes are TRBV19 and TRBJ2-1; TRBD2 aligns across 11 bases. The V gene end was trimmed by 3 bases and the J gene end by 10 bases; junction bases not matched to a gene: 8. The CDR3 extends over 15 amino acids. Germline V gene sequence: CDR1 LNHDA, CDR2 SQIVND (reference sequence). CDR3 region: CASSMRLAGLGEQFF. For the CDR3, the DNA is TGTGCCAGTAGTATGAGACTAGCGGGGTTAGGGGAGCAGTTCTTC. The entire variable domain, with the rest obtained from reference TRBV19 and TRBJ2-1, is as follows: DGGITQSPKYLFRKEGQNVTLSCEQNLNHDAMYWYRQDPGQGLRLIYYSQIVNDFQKGDIAEGYSVSREKKESFPLTVTSAQKNPTAFYLCASSMRLAGLGEQFFGPGTRLTVL.

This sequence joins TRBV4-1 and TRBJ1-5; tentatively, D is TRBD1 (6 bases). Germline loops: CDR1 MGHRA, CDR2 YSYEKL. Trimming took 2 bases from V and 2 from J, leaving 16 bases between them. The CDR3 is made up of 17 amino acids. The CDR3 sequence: CASSQFSMDSRNQPQHF. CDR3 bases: TGCGCCAGCAGCCAATTCTCTATGGACAGTCGCAATCAGCCCCAGCATTTT.

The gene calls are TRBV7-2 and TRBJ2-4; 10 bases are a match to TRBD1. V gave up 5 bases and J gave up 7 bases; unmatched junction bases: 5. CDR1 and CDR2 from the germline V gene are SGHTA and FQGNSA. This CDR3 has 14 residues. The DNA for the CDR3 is TGTGCCAGCAGCCCGGGACAGGGGCCCAACATTCAGTACTTC. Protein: CASSPGQGPNIQYF.

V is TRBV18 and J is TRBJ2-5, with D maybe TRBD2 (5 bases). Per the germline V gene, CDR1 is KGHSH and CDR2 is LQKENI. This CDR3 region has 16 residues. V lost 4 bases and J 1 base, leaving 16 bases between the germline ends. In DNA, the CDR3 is TGTGCCAGCTCACTGGAGAGCGGAGCTTTCCAAGAGACCCAGTACTTC. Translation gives CASSLESGAFQETQYF.

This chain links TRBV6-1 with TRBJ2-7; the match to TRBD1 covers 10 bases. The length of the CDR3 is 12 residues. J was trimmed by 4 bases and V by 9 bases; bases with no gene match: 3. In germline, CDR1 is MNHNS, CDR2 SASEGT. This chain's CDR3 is CASDRGLYEQYF. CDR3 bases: TGTGCCAGTGACAGGGGGCTTTACGAGCAGTACTTC.

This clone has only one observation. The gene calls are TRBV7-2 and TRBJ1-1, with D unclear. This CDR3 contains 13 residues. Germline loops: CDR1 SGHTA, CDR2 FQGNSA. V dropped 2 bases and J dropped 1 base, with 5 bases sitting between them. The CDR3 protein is CASSLSANTEAFF. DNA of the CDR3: TGTGCCAGCAGCTTATCCGCGAACACTGAAGCTTTCTTT.

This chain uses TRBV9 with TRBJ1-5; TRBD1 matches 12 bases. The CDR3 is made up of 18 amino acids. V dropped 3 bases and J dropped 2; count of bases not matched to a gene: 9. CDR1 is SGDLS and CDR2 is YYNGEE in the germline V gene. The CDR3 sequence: CASSAGTGGAGGNQPQHF. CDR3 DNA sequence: TGTGCCAGCAGCGCCGGGACAGGGGGCGCGGGAGGCAATCAGCCCCAGCATTTT.

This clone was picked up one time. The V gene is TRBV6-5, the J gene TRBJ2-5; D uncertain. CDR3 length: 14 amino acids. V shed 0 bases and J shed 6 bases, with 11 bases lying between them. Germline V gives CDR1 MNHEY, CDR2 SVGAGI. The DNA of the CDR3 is TGTGCCAGCAGTTACTCCCCGGGTATGCAGACCCAGTACTTC. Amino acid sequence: CASSYSPGMQTQYF.